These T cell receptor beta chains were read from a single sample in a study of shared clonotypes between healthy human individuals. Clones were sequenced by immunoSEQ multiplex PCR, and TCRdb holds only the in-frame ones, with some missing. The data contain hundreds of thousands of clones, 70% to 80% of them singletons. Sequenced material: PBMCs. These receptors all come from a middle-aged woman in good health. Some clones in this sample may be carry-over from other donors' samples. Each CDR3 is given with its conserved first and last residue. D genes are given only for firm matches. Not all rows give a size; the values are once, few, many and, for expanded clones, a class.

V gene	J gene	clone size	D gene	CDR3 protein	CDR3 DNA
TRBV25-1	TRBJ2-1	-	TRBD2	CASSEYGGGGNEQFF	TGTGCCAGCAGTGAATATGGTGGGGGGGGTAATGAGCAGTTCTTC
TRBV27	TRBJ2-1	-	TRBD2	CASSPYYSGGPYNEQFF	TGTGCCAGCAGTCCGTACTATAGCGGGGGACCATACAATGAGCAGTTCTTC
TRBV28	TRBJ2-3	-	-	CASSLGGARDTQYF	TGTGCCAGCAGTTTGGGGGGGGCGCGAGATACGCAGTATTTT
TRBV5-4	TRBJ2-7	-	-	CASSLSGREQYF	TGTGCCAGCAGCTTGTCTGGGCGCGAGCAGTACTTC
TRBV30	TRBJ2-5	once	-	CARGAQETQYF	TGTGCCCGTGGGGCCCAAGAGACCCAGTACTTC
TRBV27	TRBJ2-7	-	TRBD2	CASSTGTSGSLAYEQYF	TGTGCCAGCAGTACCGGGACTAGCGGGAGTTTAGCCTACGAGCAGTACTTC
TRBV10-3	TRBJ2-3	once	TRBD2	CAISEGTSGITDTQYF	TGTGCCATCAGTGAGGGGACTAGCGGAATTACAGATACGCAGTATTTT
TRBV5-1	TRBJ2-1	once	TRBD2	CASSLDVAGAYNEQFF	TGCGCCAGCAGCTTGGACGTAGCGGGGGCCTACAATGAGCAGTTCTTC
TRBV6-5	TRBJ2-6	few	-	CASSQLPGANVLTF	TGTGCCAGCAGTCAGTTACCTGGGGCCAACGTCCTGACTTTC
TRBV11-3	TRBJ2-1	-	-	CASSFLDGYNEQFF	TGTGCCAGCAGCTTCTTAGACGGGTACAATGAGCAGTTCTTC
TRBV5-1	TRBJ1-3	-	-	CASSLVGAGNTIYF	TGCGCCAGCAGCTTGGTAGGCGCTGGAAACACCATATATTTT
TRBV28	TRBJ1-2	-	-	CAIIGQLNYGYTF	TGTGCCATTATCGGACAGCTTAACTATGGCTACACCTTC
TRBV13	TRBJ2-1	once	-	CASGPGPSLYNEQFF	TGTGCCAGCGGTCCTGGCCCGTCACTCTACAATGAGCAGTTCTTC
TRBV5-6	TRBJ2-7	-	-	CASSLRFAGAGEQYF	TGTGCCAGCAGCTTGAGATTTGCGGGGGCGGGCGAGCAGTACTTC
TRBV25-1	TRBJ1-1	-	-	CASSVAGSRAFF	TGTGCCAGCAGTGTCGCAGGGAGTAGGGCTTTCTTT
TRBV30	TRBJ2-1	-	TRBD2	CACSQALAGVQFF	TGTGCCTGCTCACAGGCCTTAGCGGGAGTGCAGTTCTTC
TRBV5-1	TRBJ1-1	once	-	CASREMNTEAFF	TGCGCCAGTCGAGAGATGAACACTGAAGCTTTCTTT
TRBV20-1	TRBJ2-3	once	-	CSARYTDTQYF	TGCAGTGCTAGATACACAGATACGCAGTATTTT
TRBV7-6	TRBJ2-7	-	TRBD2	CASSWFGGRGSREQYF	TGTGCCAGCAGCTGGTTTGGCGGGAGGGGTTCGCGGGAGCAGTACTTC
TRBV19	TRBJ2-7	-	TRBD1	CASQSTGDSYEQYF	TGTGCCAGTCAATCGACAGGGGACTCCTACGAGCAGTACTTC
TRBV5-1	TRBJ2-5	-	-	CASSLHSTQTQYF	TGCGCCAGCAGCTTGCACAGTACCCAGACCCAGTACTTC
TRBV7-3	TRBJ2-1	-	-	CASSPSRVIGFDEQFF	TGTGCCAGCAGCCCTTCACGCGTGATAGGCTTCGATGAGCAGTTCTTC
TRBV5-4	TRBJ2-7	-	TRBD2	CASSLTSGGVYEQYF	TGTGCCAGCAGCCTAACTAGCGGGGGGGTCTACGAGCAGTACTTC
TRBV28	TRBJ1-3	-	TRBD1	CASRRQGLPIYF	TGTGCCAGCAGGCGACAGGGTTTGCCCATATATTTT
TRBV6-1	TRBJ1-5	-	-	CASSGRAHSNQPQHF	TGTGCCAGCAGTGGGAGGGCTCATAGCAATCAGCCCCAGCATTTT
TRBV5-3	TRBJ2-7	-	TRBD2	CARKGLALTEQYF	TGTGCCAGAAAGGGACTAGCCCTAACCGAGCAGTACTTC
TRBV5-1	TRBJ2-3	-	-	CASSLGQSPPPRGSTDTQYF	TGCGCCAGCAGCTTGGGACAGTCACCACCGCCTCGGGGTAGCACAGATACGCAGTATTTT
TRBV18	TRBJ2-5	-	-	CASSPSGQETQYF	TGTGCCAGCTCTCCCTCCGGGCAAGAGACCCAGTACTTC
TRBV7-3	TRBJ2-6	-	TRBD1	CASSTTGGNSGANVLTF	TGTGCCAGCAGCACGACAGGGGGCAACTCTGGGGCCAACGTCCTGACTTTC
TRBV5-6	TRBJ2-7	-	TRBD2	CASSLRRGLAYEQYF	TGTGCCAGCAGCCTCCGCCGGGGACTAGCGTACGAGCAGTACTTC
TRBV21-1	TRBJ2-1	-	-	CASSKVMTRRGGDEQFF	TGTGCCAGCAGCAAAGTAATGACCCGCCGCGGGGGCGATGAGCAGTTCTTC
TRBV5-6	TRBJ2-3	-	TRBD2	CASTQRGSTDTQYF	TGTGCCAGCACCCAGCGGGGTAGCACAGATACGCAGTATTTT
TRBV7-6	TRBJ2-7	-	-	CASSLEDGAYEQYF	TGTGCCAGCAGCTTAGAGGACGGGGCCTACGAGCAGTACTTC
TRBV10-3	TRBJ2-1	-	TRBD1	CAISNAGGQGARNEQFF	TGTGCCATCAGCAACGCGGGAGGACAGGGGGCCCGCAATGAGCAGTTCTTC
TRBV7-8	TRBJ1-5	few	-	CASSLVWGAGQPQHF	TGTGCCAGCAGCTTAGTGTGGGGGGCTGGGCAGCCCCAGCATTTT
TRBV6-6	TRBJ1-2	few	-	CASSSLYQDRIYGYTF	TGTGCCAGCAGTAGCCTATACCAGGACAGAATTTATGGCTACACCTTC
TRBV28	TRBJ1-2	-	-	CASRQEYGYTF	TGTGCCAGTCGACAGGAATATGGCTACACCTTC
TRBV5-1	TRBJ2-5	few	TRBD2	CASSRLAGGPEETQYF	TGCGCCAGCAGCCGACTAGCGGGAGGGCCGGAAGAGACCCAGTACTTC
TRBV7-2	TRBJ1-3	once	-	CASSLVASQHSGNTIYF	TGTGCCAGCAGCTTAGTGGCTTCTCAGCACTCTGGAAACACCATATATTTT
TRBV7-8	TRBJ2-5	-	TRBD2	CASSPRRIGRARETQYF	TGTGCCAGCAGCCCTAGGCGGATCGGGAGGGCCAGAGAGACCCAGTACTTC
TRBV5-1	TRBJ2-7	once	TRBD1	CASSFRTGYEQYF	TGCGCCAGCAGCTTCCGGACAGGCTACGAGCAGTACTTC
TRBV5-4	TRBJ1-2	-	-	CASSLAPRDFYGYTF	TGTGCCAGCAGCTTGGCCCCCCGGGACTTCTATGGCTACACCTTC
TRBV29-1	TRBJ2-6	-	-	CSVRYSGANVLTF	TGCAGCGTTCGGTACTCTGGGGCCAACGTCCTGACTTTC